This passage covers 2 T cell receptor beta chains from one sample sequenced in a study of T cell responses to AZD1222 COVID-19 vaccine. Sequencing used immunoSEQ multiplex PCR; TCRdb keeps in-frame clones, though not all of them. The sample consists of 110,000 to 150,000 clones, approximately 92% of them appearing once. The sequenced sample was peripheral blood, obtained on day 0 of AZD1222 vaccination. The receptors shown here come from an adult in good health.

The J gene is TRBJ1-1, the V gene TRBV2; 8 positions match TRBD1. V was pared by 6 bases and J by 6 bases, with 12 bases of the junction left unmatched. The CDR3 runs 15 residues. Germline lookup yields CDR1 SNHLY and CDR2 FYNNEI. The CDR3 nucleotides read TGTGCCAGCAGCGGACAGGGAAGGATATACGCTGAAGCTTTCTTT. This translates into CASSGQGRIYAEAFF.

The chain recombines TRBV4-1 with TRBJ1-2; tentative D call: TRBD1 (5 bases). Trimming pared 0 bases from V and 11 bases from J, leaving 10 bases between. The CDR3 is 12 amino acids. Germline V gene lookup returns CDR1 MGHRA and CDR2 YSYEKL. The CDR3 spells CASSQDNRGYTF. CDR3 bases: TGCGCCAGCAGCCAAGATAATCGGGGGTACACCTTC.